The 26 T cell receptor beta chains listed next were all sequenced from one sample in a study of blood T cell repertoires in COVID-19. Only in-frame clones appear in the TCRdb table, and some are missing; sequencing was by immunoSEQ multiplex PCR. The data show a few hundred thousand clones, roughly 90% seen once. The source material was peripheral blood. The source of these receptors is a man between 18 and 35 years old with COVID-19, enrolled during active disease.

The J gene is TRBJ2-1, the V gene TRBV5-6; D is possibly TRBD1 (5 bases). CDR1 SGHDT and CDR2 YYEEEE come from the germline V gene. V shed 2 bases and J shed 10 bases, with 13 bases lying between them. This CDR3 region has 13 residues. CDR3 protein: CASSLVGVREQFF. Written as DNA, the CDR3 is TGTGCCAGCAGCTTAGTAGGGGTTAGGGAGCAGTTCTTC. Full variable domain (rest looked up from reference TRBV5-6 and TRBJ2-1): DAGVTQSPTHLIKTRGQQVTLRCSPKSGHDTVSWYQQALGQGPQFIFQYYEEEERQRGNFPDRFSGHQFPNYSSELNVNALLLGDSALYLCASSLVGVREQFFGPGTRLTVL.

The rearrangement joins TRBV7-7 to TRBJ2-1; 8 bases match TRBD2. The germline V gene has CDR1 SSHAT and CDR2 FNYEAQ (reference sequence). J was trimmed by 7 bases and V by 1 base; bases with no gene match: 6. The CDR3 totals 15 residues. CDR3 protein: CASSLDGGAANEQFF. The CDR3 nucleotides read TGTGCCAGCAGCTTAGACGGGGGGGCTGCGAATGAGCAGTTCTTC.

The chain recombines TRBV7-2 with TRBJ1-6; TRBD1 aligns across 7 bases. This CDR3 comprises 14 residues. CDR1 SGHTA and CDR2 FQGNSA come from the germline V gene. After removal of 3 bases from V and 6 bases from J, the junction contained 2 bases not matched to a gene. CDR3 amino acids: CASSFWDSNSPLHF. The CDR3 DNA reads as TGTGCCAGCAGCTTTTGGGACAGTAATTCACCCCTCCACTTT.

The CDR3 bases are TGTGCCAGCAGTGGACTAGCGGGTTCTAGCTCCTACGAGCAGTACTTC. This translates into CASSGLAGSSSYEQYF. The J gene is TRBJ2-7, the V gene TRBV6-6; 11 nucleotides line up with TRBD2. The CDR3 covers 16 residues. CDR1 MNHNY and CDR2 SVGAGI come from the germline V gene (reference sequence). V shed 5 bases and J 0 bases; nucleotides not matched to a gene: 6.

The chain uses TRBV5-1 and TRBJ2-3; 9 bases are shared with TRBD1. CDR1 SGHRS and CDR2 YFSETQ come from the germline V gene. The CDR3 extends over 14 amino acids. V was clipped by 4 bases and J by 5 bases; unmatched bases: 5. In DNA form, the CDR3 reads TGCGCCAGCAGCGTACAGGGGGCTGAAGATACGCAGTATTTT. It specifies CASSVQGAEDTQYF. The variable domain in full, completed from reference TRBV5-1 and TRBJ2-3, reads KAGVTQTPRYLIKTRGQQVTLSCSPISGHRSVSWYQQTPGQGLQFLFEYFSETQRNKGNFPGRFSGRQFSNSRSEMNVSTLELGDSALYLCASSVQGAEDTQYFGPGTRLTVL.

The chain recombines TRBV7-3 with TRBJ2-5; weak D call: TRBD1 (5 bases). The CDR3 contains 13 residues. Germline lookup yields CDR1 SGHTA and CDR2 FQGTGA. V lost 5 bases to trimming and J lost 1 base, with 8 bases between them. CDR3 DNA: TGTGCCAGCAGCCCGACAGTCCAAGAGACCCAGTACTTC. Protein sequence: CASSPTVQETQYF.

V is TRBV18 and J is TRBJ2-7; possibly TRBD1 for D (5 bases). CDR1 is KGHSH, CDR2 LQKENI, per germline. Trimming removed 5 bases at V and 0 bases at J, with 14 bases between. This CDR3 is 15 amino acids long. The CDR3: CASSRSSDSSYEQYF. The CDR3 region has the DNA TGTGCCAGCTCAAGAAGTAGTGACAGCTCCTACGAGCAGTACTTC.

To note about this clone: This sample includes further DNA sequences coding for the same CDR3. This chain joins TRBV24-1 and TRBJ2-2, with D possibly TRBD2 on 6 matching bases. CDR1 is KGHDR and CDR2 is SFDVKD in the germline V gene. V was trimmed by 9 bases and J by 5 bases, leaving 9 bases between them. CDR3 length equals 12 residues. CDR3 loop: CATARGTGELFF. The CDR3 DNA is TGTGCCACCGCCCGGGGGACCGGGGAGCTGTTTTTT.

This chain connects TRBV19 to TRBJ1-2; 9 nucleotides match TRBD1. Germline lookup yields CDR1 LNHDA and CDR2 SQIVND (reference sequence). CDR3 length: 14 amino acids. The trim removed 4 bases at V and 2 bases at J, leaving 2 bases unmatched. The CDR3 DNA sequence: TGTGCCAGTAGTAGTGGGACAGGGAACTATGGCTACACCTTC. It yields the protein CASSSGTGNYGYTF.

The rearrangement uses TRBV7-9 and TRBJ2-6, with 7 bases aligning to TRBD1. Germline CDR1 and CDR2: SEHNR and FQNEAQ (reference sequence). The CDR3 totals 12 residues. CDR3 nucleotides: TGTGCTATCAGAGGGGGCTTTGACGTCCTGACTTTC. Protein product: CAIRGGFDVLTF.

CDR3 bases: TGTGCCAGCAGCCAATCCCCGGGACAGACCTCCTACGAGCAGTACTTC. Amino acids: CASSQSPGQTSYEQYF. The genes are TRBV14 and TRBJ2-7, with 7 bases aligning to TRBD1. The CDR3 loop spans 16 amino acids. Per the germline V gene, CDR1 is SGHDN and CDR2 is FVKESK. The trim removed 2 bases at V and 0 bases at J, leaving 7 bases unmatched. The full variable domain, with the rest looked up from reference TRBV14 and TRBJ2-7, is EAGVTQFPSHSVIEKGQTVTLRCDPISGHDNLYWYRRVMGKEIKFLLHFVKESKQDESGMPNNRFLAERTGGTYSTLKVQPAELEDSGVYFCASSQSPGQTSYEQYFGPGTRLTVT.

DNA of the CDR3: TGTGCCAGCAATTACGGACAGGGGGGATATAATGAGCAGTTCTTC. Translation gives CASNYGQGGYNEQFF. The chain recombines TRBV5-5 with TRBJ2-1; 10 nucleotides line up with TRBD1. Germline V gene sequence: CDR1 SGHKS, CDR2 YYEKEE (reference sequence). V lost 6 bases to trimming and J lost 7 bases; unmatched junction nucleotides: 10. This CDR3 spans 15 amino acids.

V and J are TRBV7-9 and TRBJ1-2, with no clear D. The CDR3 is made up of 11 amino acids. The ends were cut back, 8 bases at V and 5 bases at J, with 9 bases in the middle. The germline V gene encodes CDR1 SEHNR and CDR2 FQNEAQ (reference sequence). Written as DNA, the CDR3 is TGTGCCAGCGCGCCCATATATGGCTACACCTTC. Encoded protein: CASAPIYGYTF.

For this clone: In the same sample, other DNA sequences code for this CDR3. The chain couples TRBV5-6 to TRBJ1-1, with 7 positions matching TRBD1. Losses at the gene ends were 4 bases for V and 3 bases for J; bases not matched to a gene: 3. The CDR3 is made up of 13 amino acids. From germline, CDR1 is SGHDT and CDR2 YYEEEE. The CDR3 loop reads CASSPDRDTEAFF. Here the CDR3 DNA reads TGTGCCAGCAGCCCCGACAGGGACACTGAAGCTTTCTTT.

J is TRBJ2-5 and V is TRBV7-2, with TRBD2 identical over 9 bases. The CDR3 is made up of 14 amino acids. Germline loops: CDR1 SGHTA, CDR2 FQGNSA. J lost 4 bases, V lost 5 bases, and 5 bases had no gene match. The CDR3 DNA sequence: TGTGCCAGCAGCGGCGGGGGGGCATCAGAGACCCAGTACTTC. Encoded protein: CASSGGGASETQYF.

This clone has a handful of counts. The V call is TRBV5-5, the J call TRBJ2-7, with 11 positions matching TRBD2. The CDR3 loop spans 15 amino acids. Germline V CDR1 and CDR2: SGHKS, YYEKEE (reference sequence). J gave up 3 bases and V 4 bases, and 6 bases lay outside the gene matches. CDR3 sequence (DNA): TGTGCCAGCAGCGAGGGACTAGCGGCCGACTACGAGCAGTACTTC. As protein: CASSEGLAADYEQYF.

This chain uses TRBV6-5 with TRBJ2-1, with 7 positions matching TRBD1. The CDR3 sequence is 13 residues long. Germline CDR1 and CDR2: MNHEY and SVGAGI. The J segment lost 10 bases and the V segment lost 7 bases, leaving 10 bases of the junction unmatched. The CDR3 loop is CASTVGTALEQFF. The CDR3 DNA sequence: TGTGCCAGCACCGTTGGGACAGCCCTGGAGCAGTTCTTC.

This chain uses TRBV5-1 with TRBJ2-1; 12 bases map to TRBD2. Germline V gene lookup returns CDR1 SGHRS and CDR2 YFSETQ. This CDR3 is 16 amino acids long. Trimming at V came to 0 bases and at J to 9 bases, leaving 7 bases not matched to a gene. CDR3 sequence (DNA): TGCGCCAGCAGCTTGGATTATCGGACTAGCGGGATTGAGCAGTTCTTC. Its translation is CASSLDYRTSGIEQFF.

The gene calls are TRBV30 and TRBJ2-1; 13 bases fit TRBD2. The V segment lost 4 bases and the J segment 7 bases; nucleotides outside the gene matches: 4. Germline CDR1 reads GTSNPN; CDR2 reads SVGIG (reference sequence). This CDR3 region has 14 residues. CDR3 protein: CAWMGTSGENEQFF. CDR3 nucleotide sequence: TGTGCCTGGATGGGGACTAGCGGGGAGAATGAGCAGTTCTTC.

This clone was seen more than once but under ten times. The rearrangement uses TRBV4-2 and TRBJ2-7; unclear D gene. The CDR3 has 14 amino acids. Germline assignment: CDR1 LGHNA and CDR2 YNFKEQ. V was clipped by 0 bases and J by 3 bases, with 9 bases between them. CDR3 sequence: CASSQELQNYEQYF. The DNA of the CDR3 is TGTGCCAGCAGCCAAGAGCTCCAGAACTACGAGCAGTACTTC.

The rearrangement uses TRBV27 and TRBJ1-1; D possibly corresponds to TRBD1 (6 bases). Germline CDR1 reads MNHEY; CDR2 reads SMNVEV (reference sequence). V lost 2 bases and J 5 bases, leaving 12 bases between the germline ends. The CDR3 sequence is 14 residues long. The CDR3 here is CASSLVRGGTEAFF. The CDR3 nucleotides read TGTGCCAGCAGTTTAGTACGAGGGGGTACTGAAGCTTTCTTT.

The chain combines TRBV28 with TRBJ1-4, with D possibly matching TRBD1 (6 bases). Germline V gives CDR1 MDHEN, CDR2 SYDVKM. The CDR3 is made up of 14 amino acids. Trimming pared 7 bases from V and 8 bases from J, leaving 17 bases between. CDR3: CASTPGGAGEKLFF. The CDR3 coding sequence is TGTGCCAGCACCCCGGGGGGGGCGGGAGAAAAACTGTTTTTT.

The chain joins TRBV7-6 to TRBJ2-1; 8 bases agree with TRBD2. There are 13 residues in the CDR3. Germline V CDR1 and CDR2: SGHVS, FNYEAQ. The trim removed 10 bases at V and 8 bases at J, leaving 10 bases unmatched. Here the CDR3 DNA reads TGTGCCACCTCGAGCGGGAGTGGGGATGAGCAGTTCTTC. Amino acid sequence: CATSSGSGDEQFF.

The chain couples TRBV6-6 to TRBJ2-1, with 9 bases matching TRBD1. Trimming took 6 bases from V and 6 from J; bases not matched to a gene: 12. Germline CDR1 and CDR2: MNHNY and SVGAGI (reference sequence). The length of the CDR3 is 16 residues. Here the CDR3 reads CASRPFPGQGSNEQFF. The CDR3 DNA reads TGTGCCAGCAGGCCCTTTCCGGGACAGGGTAGCAATGAGCAGTTCTTC.

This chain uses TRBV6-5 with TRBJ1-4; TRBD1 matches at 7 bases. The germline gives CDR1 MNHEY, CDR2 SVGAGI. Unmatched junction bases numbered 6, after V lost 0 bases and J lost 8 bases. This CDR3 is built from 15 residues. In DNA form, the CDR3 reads TGTGCCAGCAGTTACTCGAACAGGGGCCTCGAAAAACTGTTTTTT. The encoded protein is CASSYSNRGLEKLFF.

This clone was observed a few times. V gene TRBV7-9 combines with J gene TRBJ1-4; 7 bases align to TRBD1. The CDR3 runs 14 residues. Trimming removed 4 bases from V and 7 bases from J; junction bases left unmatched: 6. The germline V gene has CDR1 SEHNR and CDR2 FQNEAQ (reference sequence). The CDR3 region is CASSSPRGTEKLFF. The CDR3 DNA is TGTGCCAGCAGCTCACCCAGGGGGACTGAAAAACTGTTTTTT.